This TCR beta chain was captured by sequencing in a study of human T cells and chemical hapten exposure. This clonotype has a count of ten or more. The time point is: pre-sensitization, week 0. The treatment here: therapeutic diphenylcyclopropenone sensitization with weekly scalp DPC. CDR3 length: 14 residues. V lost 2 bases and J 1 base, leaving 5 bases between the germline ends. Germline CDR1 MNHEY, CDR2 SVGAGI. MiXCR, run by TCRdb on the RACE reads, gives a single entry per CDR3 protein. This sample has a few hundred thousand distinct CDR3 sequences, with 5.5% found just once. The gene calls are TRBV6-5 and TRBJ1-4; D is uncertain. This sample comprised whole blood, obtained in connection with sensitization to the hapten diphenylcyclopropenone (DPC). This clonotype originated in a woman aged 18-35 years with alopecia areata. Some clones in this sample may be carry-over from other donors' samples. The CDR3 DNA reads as TGTGCCAGCAGTTACGCAGGAACTAATGAAAAACTGTTTTTT. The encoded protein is CASSYAGTNEKLFF.